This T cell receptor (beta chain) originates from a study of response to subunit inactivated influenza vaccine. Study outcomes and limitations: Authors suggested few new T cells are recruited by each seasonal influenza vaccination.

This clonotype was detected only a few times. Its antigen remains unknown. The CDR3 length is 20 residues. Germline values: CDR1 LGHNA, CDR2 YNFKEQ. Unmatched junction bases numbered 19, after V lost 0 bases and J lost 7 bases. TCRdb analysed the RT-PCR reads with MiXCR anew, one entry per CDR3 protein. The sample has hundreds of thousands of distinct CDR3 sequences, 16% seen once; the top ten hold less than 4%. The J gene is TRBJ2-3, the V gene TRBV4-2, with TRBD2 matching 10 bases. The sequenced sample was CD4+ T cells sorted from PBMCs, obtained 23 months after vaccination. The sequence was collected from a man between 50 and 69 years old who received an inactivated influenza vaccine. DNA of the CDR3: TGTGCCAGCAGCCAAGATAATGTGGCTAGCGGGGGTGGCTTGCGAAATACGCAGTATTTT. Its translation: CASSQDNVASGGGLRNTQYF.